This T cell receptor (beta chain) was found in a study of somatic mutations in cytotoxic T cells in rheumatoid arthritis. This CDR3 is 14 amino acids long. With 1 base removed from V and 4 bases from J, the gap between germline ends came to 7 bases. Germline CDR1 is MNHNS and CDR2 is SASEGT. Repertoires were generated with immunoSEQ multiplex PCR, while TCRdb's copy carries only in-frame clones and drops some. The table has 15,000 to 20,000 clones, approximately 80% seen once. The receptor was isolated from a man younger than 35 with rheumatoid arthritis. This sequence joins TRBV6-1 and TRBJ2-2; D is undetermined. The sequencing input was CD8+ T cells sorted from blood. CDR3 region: CASSEGTSTGELFF. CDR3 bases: TGTGCCAGCAGTGAAGGTACGAGCACCGGGGAGCTGTTTTTT.